The 25 T cell receptor beta chains given below trace back to one sample, sequenced in a study of blood T cell repertoires in COVID-19. Using immunoSEQ multiplex PCR, the repertoire was profiled, and TCRdb retains in-frame clones only, with some absent. The sample holds about 400,000 clones, approximately 90% seen once. Sequencing input: peripheral blood. Receptor source: a woman aged 25 to 39 with acute or convalescent COVID-19.

The chain has TRBV29-1 and TRBJ2-1; D may be TRBD2 (7 bases). The CDR3 is made up of 14 amino acids. In germline, CDR1 is SQVTM, CDR2 ANQGSEA. The CDR3 protein is CAVRGGARVDEQFF. CDR3 nucleotides: TGCGCAGTACGAGGGGGGGCCCGAGTGGATGAGCAGTTCTTC.

CDR3 nucleotide sequence: TGCGCCAGCAGTCTCAGGGGTATGGTCGCAGATACGCAGTATTTT. This translates into CASSLRGMVADTQYF. This rearrangement joins TRBV5-1 to TRBJ2-3; tentative D call: TRBD1 (6 bases). V was trimmed by 5 bases and J by 4 bases, leaving 17 bases between them. The CDR3 runs to 15 residues. Germline V lookup: CDR1 SGHRS, CDR2 YFSETQ.

The chain recombines TRBV10-1 with TRBJ1-5; perhaps TRBD1 as D (6 bases). Germline CDR1 is WNHNN and CDR2 is SYGVQD (reference sequence). The CDR3 is made up of 13 amino acids. V dropped 10 bases and J dropped 4 bases, with 14 bases sitting between them. In nucleotides, the CDR3 is TGCGCCACCCAACAGGGACCTAATCAGCCCCAGCATTTT. The encoded protein is CATQQGPNQPQHF.

This chain joins TRBV30 and TRBJ1-5, with D tentatively TRBD1 (6 bases). This CDR3 has 14 amino acids. Germline V CDR1 and CDR2: GTSNPN, SVGIG (reference sequence). With 1 base removed from V and 7 bases from J, the gap between germline ends came to 14 bases. CDR3 sequence: CAWSAGVEGQPQHF. Here the CDR3 DNA reads TGTGCCTGGAGTGCAGGGGTAGAGGGGCAGCCCCAGCATTTT.

CDR3 DNA sequence: TGTGCCAGCAGTTACTACGCTAGCGGGGGTCTCAATGAGCAGTTCTTC. This sequence encodes CASSYYASGGLNEQFF. The V call is TRBV6-5, the J call TRBJ2-1; 10 bases align to TRBD2. Unmatched junction bases numbered 6, after V lost 1 base and J lost 6 bases. The germline gives CDR1 MNHEY, CDR2 SVGAGI. The CDR3 loop spans 16 amino acids.

The rearrangement uses TRBV2 and TRBJ2-3; possible D gene TRBD2, 6 bases. CDR3 length: 15 amino acids. The V gene's germline CDR1 is SNHLY and CDR2 FYNNEI. V was trimmed by 2 bases and J by 5 bases, leaving 14 bases between them. CDR3 protein: CASSERRASEDTQYF. CDR3 DNA: TGTGCCAGCAGTGAAAGGCGGGCTAGCGAAGATACGCAGTATTTT.

The chain employs TRBV2 and TRBJ2-1; a possible D gene is TRBD1 (5 bases). The germline gives CDR1 SNHLY, CDR2 FYNNEI. The V and J ends lost 5 bases and 2 bases respectively, with 7 bases between them. This CDR3 comprises 13 residues. CDR3 protein: CASSRGTYNEQFF. The DNA of the CDR3 is TGTGCCAGCAGTAGGGGCACCTACAATGAGCAGTTCTTC. Drawing the rest from reference TRBV2 and TRBJ2-1, the complete variable domain is EPEVTQTPSHQVTQMGQEVILRCVPISNHLYFYWYRQILGQKVEFLVSFYNNEISEKSEIFDDQFSVERPDGSNFTLKIRSTKLEDSAMYFCASSRGTYNEQFFGPGTRLTVL.

The chain joins TRBV2 to TRBJ1-2; D is unresolved. The germline V gene encodes CDR1 SNHLY and CDR2 FYNNEI. V lost 6 bases and J lost 2, with 13 bases in between. The CDR3 covers 14 residues. The DNA for the CDR3 is TGTGCCAGCAGCCTAACCGCTCCGAACTATGGCTACACCTTC. It codes for CASSLTAPNYGYTF. The full variable domain, its missing parts supplied by reference TRBV2 and TRBJ1-2, is EPEVTQTPSHQVTQMGQEVILRCVPISNHLYFYWYRQILGQKVEFLVSFYNNEISEKSEIFDDQFSVERPDGSNFTLKIRSTKLEDSAMYFCASSLTAPNYGYTFGSGTRLTVV.

This sequence joins TRBV28 and TRBJ2-3; D is undetermined. The germline gives CDR1 MDHEN, CDR2 SYDVKM. Trimming cost V 7 bases and J 6 bases, with 8 bases left between them. The CDR3 spans 11 residues. In DNA form, the CDR3 reads TGTGCCAGCACAGTCAAGGATACGCAGTATTTT. Translated, it gives CASTVKDTQYF.

Only a few counts were recorded for this clone. V gene TRBV2 combines with J gene TRBJ2-7; D is perhaps TRBD2 (6 bases). In germline, CDR1 is SNHLY, CDR2 FYNNEI. Trimming removed 6 bases at V and 0 bases at J, with 15 bases between. CDR3 size: 15 residues. Written as DNA, the CDR3 is TGTGCCAGCAGCGACACGGGACTTTTCTCCTACGAGCAGTACTTC. This gives the protein CASSDTGLFSYEQYF.

The genes are TRBV10-3 and TRBJ2-7; 10 nucleotides align to TRBD2. CDR3 length: 16 amino acids. From germline, CDR1 is ENHRY and CDR2 SYGVKD. Trimming at V came to 2 bases and at J to 0 bases, leaving 4 bases not matched to a gene. The CDR3 is CAISEGLAGDSYEQYF. The CDR3 region has the DNA TGTGCCATCAGTGAGGGGCTAGCGGGGGACTCCTACGAGCAGTACTTC.

Many counts were recorded for this clone. This rearrangement joins TRBV9 to TRBJ2-7; 9 bases are a match to TRBD1. The germline gives CDR1 SGDLS, CDR2 YYNGEE. The CDR3 is 14 amino acids. V was clipped by 2 bases and J by 4 bases; unmatched bases: 4. The CDR3: CASSVGQGIYEQYF. In DNA form, the CDR3 reads TGTGCCAGCAGCGTCGGACAGGGGATATACGAGCAGTACTTC.

The chain is built from TRBV20-1 and TRBJ2-7, with D maybe TRBD1 (5 bases). The germline V gene encodes CDR1 DFQATT and CDR2 SNEGSKA (reference sequence). This CDR3 is 13 amino acids long. Trimming shortened V by 3 bases and J by 5 bases, and 14 bases separated the two germline ends. CDR3 sequence (DNA): TGCAGTGCTAGTGGTCAGGGTCACAACGAGCAGTACTTC. This encodes CSASGQGHNEQYF.

The genes are TRBV11-2 and TRBJ2-3; 11 bases match TRBD2. The V gene's germline CDR1 is SGHAT and CDR2 FQNNGV. The CDR3 runs to 18 residues. Unmatched junction bases numbered 16, after V lost 7 bases and J lost 4 bases. The CDR3 here is CASTPIRGLAGSADTQYF. The DNA for the CDR3 is TGTGCCAGCACCCCAATCCGCGGACTAGCGGGCAGCGCAGATACGCAGTATTTT. The full variable domain, completed using reference TRBV11-2 and TRBJ2-3, is EAGVAQSPRYKIIEKRQSVAFWCNPISGHATLYWYQQILGQGPKLLIQFQNNGVVDDSQLPKDRFSAERLKGVDSTLKIQPAKLEDSAVYLCASTPIRGLAGSADTQYFGPGTRLTVL.

The gene calls are TRBV28 and TRBJ1-5, with 9 bases fitting TRBD1. Looked up from germline, CDR1 is MDHEN and CDR2 is SYDVKM. CDR3 length: 16 residues. V gave up 6 bases and J gave up 6 bases; unmatched junction bases: 12. The CDR3 DNA sequence: TGTGCCAGCAGCCCCGGTTTACAGGGGGCTAGTCAGCCCCAGCATTTT. Its translation is CASSPGLQGASQPQHF.

This clone came up once. V usage is TRBV7-2 and J usage is TRBJ2-7; no clear D. The V gene's germline CDR1 is SGHTA and CDR2 FQGNSA. The CDR3 runs 12 residues. With 1 base removed from V and 3 bases from J, the gap between germline ends came to 4 bases. The CDR3 is CASSLEYYEQYF. For the CDR3, the DNA is TGTGCCAGCAGCTTAGAATACTACGAGCAGTACTTC.

This rearrangement joins TRBV4-1 to TRBJ2-2; D call uncertain. Per germline, CDR1 MGHRA and CDR2 YSYEKL. The ends were cut back, 1 base at V and 5 bases at J, with 14 bases in the middle. The CDR3 is 16 amino acids. The CDR3 here is CASSQVSRSWTGELFF. As DNA, the CDR3 is TGCGCCAGCAGCCAAGTCTCCAGGTCATGGACCGGGGAGCTGTTTTTT.

The rearrangement uses TRBV3-1 (or the pseudogene TRBV3-2) and TRBJ1-2, with D hard to call. The V and J ends lost 4 bases and 5 bases respectively, with 17 bases between them. The CDR3 length is 15 residues. Germline assignment: CDR1 LGHDT and CDR2 YNNKEL (reference sequence). The CDR3 sequence is CASSLHTKTGYGYTF. The CDR3 DNA follows: TGTGCCAGCAGCCTGCACACCAAGACGGGTTATGGCTACACCTTC.

The CDR3, as DNA: TGTGCCAGCAGCCAAAGGCCCGGACAGGACGCCTATGGCTACACCTTC. It specifies CASSQRPGQDAYGYTF. The rearrangement joins TRBV9 to TRBJ1-2, with 7 nucleotides matching TRBD1. From germline, CDR1 is SGDLS and CDR2 YYNGEE. Trimming at V came to 4 bases and at J to 4 bases, leaving 13 bases not matched to a gene. The CDR3 has 16 amino acids.

The CDR3 DNA reads as TGTGCCAGCAGCTTAGCAAAACAGGGGAACTACAATGAGCAGTTCTTC. The encoded protein is CASSLAKQGNYNEQFF. The chain recombines TRBV13 with TRBJ2-1; TRBD1 aligns across 7 bases. CDR1 and CDR2 (germline): PRHDT, FYEKMQ (reference sequence). This CDR3 has 16 residues. Losses at the gene ends were 1 base for V and 3 bases for J; bases not matched to a gene: 6. Using reference TRBV13 and TRBJ2-1 for the parts outside the CDR3, the full variable domain is AAGVIQSPRHLIKEKRETATLKCYPIPRHDTVYWYQQGPGQDPQFLISFYEKMQSDKGSIPDRFSAQQFSDYHSELNMSSLELGDSALYFCASSLAKQGNYNEQFFGPGTRLTVL.

This chain connects TRBV29-1 to TRBJ2-1; TRBD2 is a possible D gene (6 bases). V dropped 4 bases and J dropped 4 bases, with 14 bases sitting between them. The CDR3 is 14 amino acids. Germline V gene data show CDR1 as SQVTM and CDR2 as ANQGSEA. CDR3 amino acids: CSVAGRGLYNEQFF. The CDR3 bases are TGCAGCGTTGCGGGGCGGGGCCTTTACAATGAGCAGTTCTTC.

V and J are TRBV28 and TRBJ1-1; D may be TRBD1 (5 bases). Trimming removed 6 bases at V and 0 bases at J, with 11 bases between. Per the germline V gene, CDR1 is MDHEN and CDR2 is SYDVKM. The CDR3 spans 14 residues. CDR3 sequence: CASSPGFLNTEAFF. The DNA of the CDR3 is TGTGCCAGCAGCCCAGGGTTTTTGAACACTGAAGCTTTCTTT.

V gene TRBV15 combines with J gene TRBJ1-5; TRBD1 matches 10 bases. The CDR3 length is 14 residues. In germline, CDR1 is LNHNV, CDR2 YYDKDF (reference sequence). J was trimmed by 5 bases and V by 5 bases; bases with no gene match: 3. The CDR3 nucleotides read TGTGCCACCAGCTCTGGGACAGGGGATCAGCCCCAGCATTTT. This codes for CATSSGTGDQPQHF.

To note about this clone: A read error is possible here, since a much larger clone lies one base away. This sequence joins TRBV6-2 or TRBV6-3 and TRBJ1-1; perhaps TRBD1 as D (5 bases). CDR1 and CDR2 (germline): MNHEY, SVGEGT. CDR3 length: 13 amino acids. V was clipped by 6 bases and J by 2 bases, with 10 bases between them. The CDR3 nucleotides are TGTGCCAGCAGCCGGGGGGGAAACACTGAAGCTTTCTTT. Translation: CASSRGGNTEAFF.

The CDR3 DNA sequence: TGTGCCAGCAGTTTAGCGGGGGAAGATACGCAGTATTTT. Protein sequence: CASSLAGEDTQYF. V gene TRBV6-5 combines with J gene TRBJ2-3; 9 bases are a match to TRBD2. J gave up 5 bases and V 4 bases, and 1 base lay outside the gene matches. The CDR3 is made up of 13 amino acids. In germline, CDR1 is MNHEY, CDR2 SVGAGI.